This TCR beta chain was captured by sequencing in a study of beta chain features in type 1 diabetes. Central memory, naive, regulatory and stem cell-like memory CD4+ cells were sorted by CD45RO/CCR7/CD25/CD127/CD95/CD27. As to this clone: The antigen remains undetermined.

Study-level points and caveats: Patients showed naive, central memory and Treg TCRB repertoires that appeared more similar than those of healthy donors. TCRB CDR3s from Type 1 diabetes patients were moderately but significantly shorter in all four CD4+ subsets.

Every bit of the isolated RNA underwent reverse transcription, so sequencing read expressed TCRB transcripts. The method was immunoSEQ multiplex PCR; TCRdb's version includes in-frame clones alone and lacks a portion of them. The data show roughly 150,000 clones, with about a tenth seen just once and 0.5% held by the top ten. Sequenced sample: central memory CD4+ T cells from blood. The sequence was obtained from a young man with type 1 diabetes.

The CDR3 region has the DNA TGTGCCAGTAGTATAGCTAGCGGGAGGACGGCTGAGCAGTTCTTC. This encodes CASSIASGRTAEQFF. The chain combines TRBV19 with TRBJ2-1; 11 nucleotides agree with TRBD2. The V gene's germline CDR1 is LNHDA and CDR2 SQIVND (reference sequence). V was pared by 1 base and J by 9 bases, with 5 bases of the junction left unmatched. This CDR3 spans 15 amino acids.